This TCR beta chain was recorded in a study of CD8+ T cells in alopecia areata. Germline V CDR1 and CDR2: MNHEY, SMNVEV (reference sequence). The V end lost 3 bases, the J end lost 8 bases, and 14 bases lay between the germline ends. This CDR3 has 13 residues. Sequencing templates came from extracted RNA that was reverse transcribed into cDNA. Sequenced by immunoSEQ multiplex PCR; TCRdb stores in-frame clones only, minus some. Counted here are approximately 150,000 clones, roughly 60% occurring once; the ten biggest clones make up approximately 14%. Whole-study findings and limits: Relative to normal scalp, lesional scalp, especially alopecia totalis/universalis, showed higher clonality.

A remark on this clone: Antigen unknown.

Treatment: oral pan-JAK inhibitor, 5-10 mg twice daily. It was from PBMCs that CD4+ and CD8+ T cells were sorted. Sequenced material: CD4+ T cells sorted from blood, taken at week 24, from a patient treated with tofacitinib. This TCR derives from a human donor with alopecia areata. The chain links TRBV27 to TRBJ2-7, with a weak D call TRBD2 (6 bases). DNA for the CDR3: TGTGCCAGCAGTTTCTCCCAGGAGGGCAAGCAGTACTTC. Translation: CASSFSQEGKQYF.